This TCR beta chain was recovered during a study of blood T cell repertoires in COVID-19. This clone was observed a few times. Study processing details: The authors estimated nucleated cell counts from reference gene primer amplification. Measured with immunoSEQ multiplex PCR; TCRdb has only the in-frame clones, and not every one. V and J calls plus clone size are reproduced from that table; the DNA served to infer D and trimming. The table has tens of thousands of clones, roughly 78% seen once. Germline CDR1 and CDR2: SGHAT and FQNNGV. With 3 bases removed from V and 8 bases from J, the gap between germline ends came to 11 bases. The CDR3 has 14 residues.

The clonotype originates from a man in his forties or fifties with active or convalescent COVID-19. The chain recombines TRBV11-2 with TRBJ1-6, with a weak D call TRBD1 (5 bases). Source material: peripheral blood. CDR3 sequence reads: CASSFSDTDSPLHF. CDR3 in DNA: TGTGCCAGCAGCTTTTCGGACACCGATTCACCCCTCCACTTT.